Listed here are 29 T cell receptor beta chains from one sample, sequenced in a study of T cell responses to AZD1222 COVID-19 vaccine. Libraries were prepared by immunoSEQ multiplex PCR; TCRdb keeps only in-frame clonotypes and omits some of them. The table shows more than 150,000 clones, with 88% occurring only once. This specimen was peripheral blood, taken 28 days after the second AZD1222 dose. The origin of the receptors is an adult who received the AZD1222 COVID-19 vaccine.

This chain links TRBV5-8 with TRBJ1-5; 9 positions match TRBD1. Germline V gene data show CDR1 as SGHTS and CDR2 as YDEGEE. CDR3 length equals 15 residues. V gave up 4 bases and J gave up 4 bases; unmatched junction bases: 6. This chain's CDR3 is CASSPETGGNQPQHF. CDR3 DNA sequence: TGTGCCAGCAGCCCCGAGACAGGGGGAAATCAGCCCCAGCATTTT. The variable domain in full, with the rest retrieved from reference TRBV5-8 and TRBJ1-5, is EAGVTQSPTHLIKTRGQQATLRCSPISGHTSVYWYQQALGLGLQFLLWYDEGEERNRGNFPPRFSGRQFPNYSSELNVNALELEDSALYLCASSPETGGNQPQHFGDGTRLSIL.

This chain's CDR3 is CASSFRTSGRVGGETQYF. The CDR3 nucleotides are TGCGCCAGCAGCTTCCGGACTAGCGGGAGGGTCGGCGGGGAGACCCAGTACTTC. The chain joins TRBV5-1 to TRBJ2-5; 15 nucleotides match TRBD2. This CDR3 is 18 amino acids long. Germline assignment: CDR1 SGHRS and CDR2 YFSETQ. V shed 2 bases, J shed 5 bases, and the junction held 10 bases outside the gene matches.

The chain is built from TRBV6-2 or TRBV6-3 and TRBJ1-2; D is ambiguous. Germline V gene lookup returns CDR1 MNHEY and CDR2 SVGEGT. This CDR3 has 11 residues. Trimming stripped 6 bases from V and 13 bases from J, with 15 bases between. The CDR3 loop reads CASSHHGSITF. The CDR3 nucleotides are TGTGCCAGCAGCCACCACGGGTCCATCACCTTC.

J is TRBJ2-7 and V is TRBV21-1; the D call in the table, TRBD2, was not verified against the DNA. TRBV21-1 is termed a pseudogene. This CDR3 spans 14 amino acids. The CDR3: CASSTGLAGYEQYF. The DNA for the CDR3 is TGTGCCAGCAGCACCGGACTAGCGGGATACGAGCAGTACTTC.

DNA of the CDR3: TGTGCCAGCAGCCAGCTGGGGGGGGCCGCAGATACGCAGTATTTT. Translating gives CASSQLGGAADTQYF. The chain employs TRBV3-1 (or the pseudogene TRBV3-2) and TRBJ2-3; tentatively, D is TRBD2 (7 bases). V lost 3 bases and J 4 bases, leaving 14 bases between the germline ends. Germline V lookup: CDR1 LGHDT, CDR2 YNNKEL (reference sequence). CDR3 length: 15 amino acids.

Worth noting for this clone: An end of the junction does not agree with germline; a read error may underlie this. The CDR3 spells CASSLGGRAKTGELFF. CDR3 nucleotides: TGTGCCAGCAGCTTAGGAGGGAGGGCGAAGACCGGGGAGCTGTTTTTT. This chain links TRBV7-8 with TRBJ2-2; TRBD2 matches at 7 bases. In germline, CDR1 is SGHVS, CDR2 FQNEAQ. The CDR3 runs to 16 residues. Complete variable domain (other parts from reference TRBV7-8 and TRBJ2-2): GAGVSQSPRYKVAKRGQDVALRCDPISGHVSLFWYQQALGQGPEFLTYFQNEAQLDKSGLPSDRFFAERPEGSVSTLKIQRTQQEDSAVYLCASSLGGRAKTGELFFGEGSRLTVL.

The chain employs TRBV6-2 or TRBV6-3 and TRBJ1-1; TRBD1 agrees at 10 bases. Germline V lookup: CDR1 MNHEY, CDR2 SVGEGT. J lost 4 bases, V lost 2 bases, and 1 base had no gene match. This CDR3 is 14 amino acids long. The CDR3 DNA sequence: TGTGCCAGCAGTTACGGACAGGGGGGCACTGAAGCTTTCTTT. Protein product: CASSYGQGGTEAFF.

The chain couples TRBV21-1 to TRBJ1-1; TRBD1, the D gene given by the table, was not confirmed from the DNA. TRBV21-1 is tagged as a pseudogene. This CDR3 is 11 amino acids long. The CDR3 protein is CASREGVEAFF. The CDR3 DNA reads as TGTGCCAGCAGAGAGGGGGTTGAAGCTTTCTTT.

The rearrangement uses TRBV28 and TRBJ2-7; TRBD2 might be the D (7 bases). The CDR3 extends over 14 amino acids. The V gene's germline CDR1 is MDHEN and CDR2 SYDVKM. V was clipped by 11 bases and J by 4 bases, with 21 bases between them. CDR3 DNA sequence: TGTGCCGCCCTAAGGGGGGGCGCGGTTTACGAGCAGTACTTC. Translation: CAALRGGAVYEQYF. The variable domain in full, with the rest retrieved from reference TRBV28 and TRBJ2-7, is DVKVTQSSRYLVKRTGEKVFLECVQDMDHENMFWYRQDPGLGLRLIYFSYDVKMKEKGDIPEGYSVSREKKERFSLILESASTNQTSMYLCAALRGGAVYEQYFGPGTRLTVT.

The chain combines TRBV10-3 with TRBJ1-3; TRBD1 might be the D (5 bases). V shed 8 bases and J shed 0 bases, with 11 bases lying between them. This CDR3 is 14 amino acids long. Germline values: CDR1 ENHRY, CDR2 SYGVKD. The CDR3 bases are TGTGCCATCCAGGGTGGTACCTCTGGAAACACCATATATTTT. It translates to CAIQGGTSGNTIYF.

The chain couples TRBV24-1 to TRBJ1-2; 7 bases fit TRBD1. The CDR3 is 13 amino acids. The germline gives CDR1 KGHDR, CDR2 SFDVKD. V was pared by 3 bases and J by 6 bases, with 3 bases of the junction left unmatched. CDR3 protein: CATSDRTGDGYTF. The DNA of the CDR3 is TGTGCCACCAGTGATCGGACAGGAGATGGCTACACCTTC.

The gene calls are TRBV2 and TRBJ2-5; a weak D match, TRBD2 (6 bases). This CDR3 contains 14 residues. Trimming shortened V by 8 bases and J by 5 bases, and 18 bases separated the two germline ends. Germline CDR1 SNHLY, CDR2 FYNNEI. CDR3 sequence reads: CASLPVGGFETQYF. The DNA for the CDR3 is TGTGCCAGCCTACCTGTGGGGGGTTTTGAGACCCAGTACTTC.

The chain combines TRBV6-1 with TRBJ2-7; D unresolved. Germline assignment: CDR1 MNHNS and CDR2 SASEGT. This CDR3 comprises 15 residues. V was pared by 1 base and J by 2 bases, with 12 bases between. The CDR3 region has the DNA TGTGCCAGCAGTGAAGGGTGGCTTACCACCTACGAGCAGTACTTC. Translation: CASSEGWLTTYEQYF.

V gene TRBV27 combines with J gene TRBJ1-3; D is undetermined. CDR3 length equals 12 residues. Trimming took 8 bases from V and 3 from J, leaving 8 bases between them. Germline V gene data show CDR1 as MNHEY and CDR2 as SMNVEV (reference sequence). Written as DNA, the CDR3 is TGTGCCAGCCGGTCTAATGGAAACACCATATATTTT. Encoded protein: CASRSNGNTIYF.

This sequence joins TRBV9 and TRBJ2-1, with TRBD2 as a possible D gene (5 bases). Germline CDR1 is SGDLS and CDR2 is YYNGEE. This CDR3 has 15 amino acids. V lost 0 bases to trimming and J lost 4 bases, with 11 bases between them. The CDR3 spells CASSVETGFYNEQFF. The CDR3 coding sequence is TGTGCCAGCAGCGTAGAAACGGGATTTTACAATGAGCAGTTCTTC.

This chain uses TRBV18 with TRBJ1-1, with D perhaps matching TRBD1 (6 bases). Germline values: CDR1 KGHSH, CDR2 LQKENI. The ends were cut back, 3 bases at V and 2 bases at J, with 10 bases in the middle. The CDR3 is 14 amino acids. CDR3 loop: CASSPAGVNTEAFF. CDR3 DNA sequence: TGTGCCAGCTCACCGGCAGGGGTTAACACTGAAGCTTTCTTT.

This clone was seen only once. The rearrangement joins TRBV28 to TRBJ2-7; 9 nucleotides line up with TRBD2. In germline, CDR1 is MDHEN, CDR2 SYDVKM. Unmatched junction bases numbered 14, after V lost 4 bases and J lost 4 bases. This CDR3 region has 17 residues. In DNA form, the CDR3 reads TGTGCCAGCAGTTCGCCCACGCATAGCGGGAGTCGGTACGAGCAGTACTTC. Translated: CASSSPTHSGSRYEQYF.

The chain is built from TRBV28 and TRBJ2-7; D ambiguous. The CDR3 totals 14 residues. V lost 8 bases to trimming and J lost 2 bases, with 16 bases between them. Germline CDR1 is MDHEN and CDR2 is SYDVKM. This chain's CDR3 is CASGPSGVAYEQYF. The CDR3 DNA sequence: TGTGCCAGCGGCCCAAGTGGGGTCGCCTACGAGCAGTACTTC. Together with reference TRBV28 and TRBJ2-7, the CDR3 gives the full variable domain: DVKVTQSSRYLVKRTGEKVFLECVQDMDHENMFWYRQDPGLGLRLIYFSYDVKMKEKGDIPEGYSVSREKKERFSLILESASTNQTSMYLCASGPSGVAYEQYFGPGTRLTVT.

The gene calls are TRBV6-6 and TRBJ2-4; 7 nucleotides line up with TRBD1. Trimming at V came to 6 bases and at J to 6 bases, leaving 8 bases not matched to a gene. CDR3 length: 14 amino acids. The germline CDR1 and CDR2 sequences are MNHNY and SVGAGI (reference sequence). DNA for the CDR3: TGTGCCAGCAGCAAAGATCGGACAGGAAACATTCAGTACTTC. Residues: CASSKDRTGNIQYF.

This chain links TRBV4-3 with TRBJ2-2, with 11 bases aligning to TRBD1. Trimming removed 4 bases from V and 2 bases from J; junction bases left unmatched: 12. This CDR3 has 19 residues. Germline assignment: CDR1 LGHNA and CDR2 YSLEER. CDR3 sequence (DNA): TGCGCCAGCAGCCCCGGATGGACAGGGGGCCTCCTTAACACCGGGGAGCTGTTTTTT. Translation: CASSPGWTGGLLNTGELFF.

This chain joins TRBV11-2 and TRBJ1-1; no reliable D call. Germline-derived CDR1 and CDR2 are SGHAT and FQNNGV. V was clipped by 1 base and J by 0 bases, with 6 bases between them. The CDR3 totals 14 residues. The CDR3 region is CASSLGRLNTEAFF. The CDR3 region has the DNA TGTGCCAGCAGCTTAGGACGATTGAACACTGAAGCTTTCTTT.

V is TRBV6-5 and J is TRBJ2-1; 8 bases map to TRBD2. CDR1 and CDR2 from the germline V gene are MNHEY and SVGAGI. With 6 bases clipped from V and 8 bases from J, the junction kept 6 bases outside the gene matches. The CDR3 runs to 13 residues. CDR3 sequence (DNA): TGTGCCAGCAGCCCCGGGAGGGCGGATGAGCAGTTCTTC. Translated: CASSPGRADEQFF.

The CDR3 loop reads CASSRGTSNTGELFF. The CDR3 bases are TGTGCCAGCAGCCGTGGGACATCTAACACCGGGGAGCTGTTTTTT. The chain carries TRBV9 and TRBJ2-2, with D possibly being TRBD1 (6 bases). The ends were cut back, 4 bases at V and 2 bases at J, with 12 bases in the middle. This CDR3 has 15 residues. Germline loops: CDR1 SGDLS, CDR2 YYNGEE.

V and J are TRBV9 and TRBJ2-3, with D uncertain. This CDR3 is built from 15 residues. Germline assignment: CDR1 SGDLS and CDR2 YYNGEE. Trimming took off 4 bases at V and 0 bases at J, with 12 bases between the two ends. The CDR3 nucleotides read TGTGCCAGCAGCCAGACACCCACTAGCACAGATACGCAGTATTTT. Its protein is CASSQTPTSTDTQYF.

This clone was counted only a few times. CDR3 in amino acids: CASSGQRFGVYNEQFF. The CDR3 nucleotides read TGTGCCAGTAGTGGGCAGCGATTCGGCGTTTACAATGAGCAGTTCTTC. This rearrangement joins TRBV19 to TRBJ2-1; no reliable D call. The CDR3 contains 16 residues. Trimming shortened V by 5 bases and J by 4 bases, and 18 bases separated the two germline ends. Germline V gives CDR1 LNHDA, CDR2 SQIVND (reference sequence).

The CDR3 coding sequence is TGTGCCAGCAGTTACTCGCCCCGAGGCAGCAACTACGAGCAGTACTTC. Protein sequence: CASSYSPRGSNYEQYF. The chain recombines TRBV6-5 with TRBJ2-7; D ambiguous. Germline V lookup: CDR1 MNHEY, CDR2 SVGAGI. There are 16 residues in the CDR3. Trimming removed 0 bases from V and 3 bases from J, with 15 bases in between.

There are many counts of this clone. The J gene is TRBJ1-2, the V gene TRBV5-1; weak D call: TRBD1 (6 bases). Germline V gives CDR1 SGHRS, CDR2 YFSETQ. The CDR3 contains 14 residues. The V end was cut by 0 bases, the J end by 6 bases, with 12 bases between. CDR3 nucleotides: TGCGCCAGCAGCTTGGATGGGGGGCCCAATGGCTACACCTTC. Protein sequence: CASSLDGGPNGYTF.

The rearrangement links TRBV19 to TRBJ2-3, with a possible D match to TRBD2 (6 bases). The CDR3 consists of 15 residues. Per the germline V gene, CDR1 is LNHDA and CDR2 is SQIVND (reference sequence). V gave up 5 bases and J gave up 3 bases, with 15 bases separating them. Here the CDR3 reads CASSRAGFRTDTQYF. The CDR3 DNA is TGTGCCAGTAGTCGGGCGGGGTTTAGAACAGATACGCAGTATTTT. The full variable domain, with the rest looked up from reference TRBV19 and TRBJ2-3, is DGGITQSPKYLFRKEGQNVTLSCEQNLNHDAMYWYRQDPGQGLRLIYYSQIVNDFQKGDIAEGYSVSREKKESFPLTVTSAQKNPTAFYLCASSRAGFRTDTQYFGPGTRLTVL.

This rearrangement joins TRBV27 to TRBJ2-1; D unclear. V lost 0 bases and J lost 4, with 13 bases in between. The CDR3 runs to 16 residues. Germline loops: CDR1 MNHEY, CDR2 SMNVEV (reference sequence). The CDR3 DNA reads as TGTGCCAGCAGTTTATCGGCGGTTACCGTTTACAATGAGCAGTTCTTC. Residues: CASSLSAVTVYNEQFF.